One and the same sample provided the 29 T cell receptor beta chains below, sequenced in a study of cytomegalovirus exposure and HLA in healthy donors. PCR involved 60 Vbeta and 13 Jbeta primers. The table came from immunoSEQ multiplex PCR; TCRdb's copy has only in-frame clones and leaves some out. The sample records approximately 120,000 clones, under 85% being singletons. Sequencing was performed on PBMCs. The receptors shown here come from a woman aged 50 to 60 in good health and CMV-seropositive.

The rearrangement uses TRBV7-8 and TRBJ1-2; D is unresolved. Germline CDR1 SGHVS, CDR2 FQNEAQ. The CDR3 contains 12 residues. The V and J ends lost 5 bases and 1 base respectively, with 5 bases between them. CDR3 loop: CASSPLNYGYTF. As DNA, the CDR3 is TGTGCCAGCAGCCCCCTTAACTATGGCTACACCTTC.

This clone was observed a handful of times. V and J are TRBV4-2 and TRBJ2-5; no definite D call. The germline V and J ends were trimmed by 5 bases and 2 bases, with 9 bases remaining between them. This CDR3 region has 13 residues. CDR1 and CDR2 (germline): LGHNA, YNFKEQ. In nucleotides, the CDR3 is TGTGCCAGCAGCTCCTTCCTACAAGAGACCCAGTACTTC. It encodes CASSSFLQETQYF.

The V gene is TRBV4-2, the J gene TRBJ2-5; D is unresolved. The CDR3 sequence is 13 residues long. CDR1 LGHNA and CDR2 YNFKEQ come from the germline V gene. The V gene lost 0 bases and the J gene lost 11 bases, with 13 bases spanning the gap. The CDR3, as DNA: TGTGCCAGCAGCCAAGATCGCGGCGCGCAGCAGTACTTC. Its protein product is CASSQDRGAQQYF.

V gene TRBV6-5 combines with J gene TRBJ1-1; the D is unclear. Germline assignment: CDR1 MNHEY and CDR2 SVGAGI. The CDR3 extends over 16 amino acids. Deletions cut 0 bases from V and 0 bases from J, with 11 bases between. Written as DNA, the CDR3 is TGTGCCAGCAGTTACTCCGTACATTACCTGAACACTGAAGCTTTCTTT. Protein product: CASSYSVHYLNTEAFF.

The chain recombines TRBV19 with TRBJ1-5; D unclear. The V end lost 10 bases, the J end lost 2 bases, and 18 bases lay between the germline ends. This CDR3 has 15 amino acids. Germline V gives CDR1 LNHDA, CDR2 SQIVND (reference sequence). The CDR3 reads CATSTGWGGNQPQHF. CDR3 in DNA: TGTGCCACCTCGACGGGTTGGGGAGGCAATCAGCCCCAGCATTTT.

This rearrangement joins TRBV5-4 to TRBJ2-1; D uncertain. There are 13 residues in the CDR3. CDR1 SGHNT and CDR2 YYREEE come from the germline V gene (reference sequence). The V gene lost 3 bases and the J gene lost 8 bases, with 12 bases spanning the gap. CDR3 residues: CASSWSSLDEQFF. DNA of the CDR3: TGTGCCAGCAGCTGGAGTAGCCTCGATGAGCAGTTCTTC.

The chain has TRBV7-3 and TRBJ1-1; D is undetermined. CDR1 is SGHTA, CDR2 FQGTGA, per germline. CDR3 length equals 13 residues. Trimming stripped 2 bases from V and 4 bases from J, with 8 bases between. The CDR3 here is CASSLSGSTEAFF. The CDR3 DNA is TGTGCCAGCAGCTTATCCGGGAGCACTGAAGCTTTCTTT.

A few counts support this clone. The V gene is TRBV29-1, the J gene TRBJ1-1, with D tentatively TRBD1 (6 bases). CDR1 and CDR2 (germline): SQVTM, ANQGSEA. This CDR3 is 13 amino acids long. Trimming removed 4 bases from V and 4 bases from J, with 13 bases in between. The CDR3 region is CSVVVTGRTEAFF. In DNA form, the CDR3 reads TGCAGCGTTGTAGTGACAGGACGCACTGAAGCTTTCTTT.

This CDR3 is CASSLTGGYSNQPQHF. In DNA, the CDR3 is TGTGCCAGCAGCCTGACAGGGGGATATAGCAATCAGCCCCAGCATTTT. J is TRBJ1-5 and V is TRBV2, with TRBD1 identical over 9 bases. V lost 6 bases to trimming and J lost 0 bases; unmatched junction nucleotides: 6. There are 16 residues in the CDR3. The germline V gene encodes CDR1 SNHLY and CDR2 FYNNEI.

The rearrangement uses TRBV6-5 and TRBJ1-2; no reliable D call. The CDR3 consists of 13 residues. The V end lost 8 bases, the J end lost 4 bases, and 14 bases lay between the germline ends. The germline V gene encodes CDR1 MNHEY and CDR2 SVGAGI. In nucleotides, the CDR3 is TGTGCCAGCTCAAGAGCGGCTCTCTATGGCTACACCTTC. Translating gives CASSRAALYGYTF.

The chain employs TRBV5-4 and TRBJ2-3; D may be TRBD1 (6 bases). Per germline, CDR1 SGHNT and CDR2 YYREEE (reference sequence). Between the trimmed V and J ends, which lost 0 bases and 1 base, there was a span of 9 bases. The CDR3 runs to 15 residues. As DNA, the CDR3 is TGTGCCAGCAGCTTGGCAGGGGCTGGCACAGATACGCAGTATTTT. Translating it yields CASSLAGAGTDTQYF.

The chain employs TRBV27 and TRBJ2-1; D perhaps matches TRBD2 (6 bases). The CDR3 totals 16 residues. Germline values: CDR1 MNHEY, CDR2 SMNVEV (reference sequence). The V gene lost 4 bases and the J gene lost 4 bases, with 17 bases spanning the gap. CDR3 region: CASSSPRRARYNEQFF. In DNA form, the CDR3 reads TGTGCCAGCAGTTCTCCCAGGAGGGCGCGTTACAATGAGCAGTTCTTC.

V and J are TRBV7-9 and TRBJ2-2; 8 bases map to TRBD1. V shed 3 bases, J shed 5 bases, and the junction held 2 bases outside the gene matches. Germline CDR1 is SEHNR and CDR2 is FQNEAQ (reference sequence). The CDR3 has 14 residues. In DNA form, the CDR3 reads TGTGCCAGCAGCTTGACAGGGGAAACCGGGGAGCTGTTTTTT. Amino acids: CASSLTGETGELFF.

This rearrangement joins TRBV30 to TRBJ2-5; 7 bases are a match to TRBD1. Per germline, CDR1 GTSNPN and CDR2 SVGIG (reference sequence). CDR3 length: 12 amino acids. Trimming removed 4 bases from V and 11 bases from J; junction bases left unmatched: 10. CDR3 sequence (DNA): TGTGCCTGGAAGACAGGGAAGGGGGAGCAGTACTTC. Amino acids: CAWKTGKGEQYF.

As DNA, the CDR3 is TGTGCCAGCAGTGAGACCAGGGGCAATCAGCCCCAGCATTTT. The encoded protein is CASSETRGNQPQHF. This chain joins TRBV6-1 and TRBJ1-5, with a weak D call TRBD1 (5 bases). The CDR3 covers 14 residues. Germline CDR1 reads MNHNS; CDR2 reads SASEGT. Trimming removed 3 bases at V and 2 bases at J, with 8 bases between.

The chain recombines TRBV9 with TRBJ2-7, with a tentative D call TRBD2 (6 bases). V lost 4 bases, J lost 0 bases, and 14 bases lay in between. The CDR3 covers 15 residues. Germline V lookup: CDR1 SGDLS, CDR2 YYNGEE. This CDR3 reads CASSPRLGGSYEQYF. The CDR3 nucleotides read TGTGCCAGCAGCCCCAGACTAGGCGGCTCCTACGAGCAGTACTTC.

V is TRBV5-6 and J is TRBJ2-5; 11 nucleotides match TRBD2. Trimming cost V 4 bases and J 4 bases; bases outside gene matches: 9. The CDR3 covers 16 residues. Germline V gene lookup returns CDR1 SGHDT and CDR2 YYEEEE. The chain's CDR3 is CASSITSGRRGETQYF. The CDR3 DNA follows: TGTGCCAGCAGCATAACTAGCGGGAGAAGAGGAGAGACCCAGTACTTC.

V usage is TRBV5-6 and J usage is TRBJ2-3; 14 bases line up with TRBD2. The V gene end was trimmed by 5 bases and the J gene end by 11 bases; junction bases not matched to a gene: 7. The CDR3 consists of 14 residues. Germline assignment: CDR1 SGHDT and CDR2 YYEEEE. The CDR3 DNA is TGTGCCAGCAGTACCGGGACTAGCGGGAGTAGGCAGTATTTT. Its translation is CASSTGTSGSRQYF.

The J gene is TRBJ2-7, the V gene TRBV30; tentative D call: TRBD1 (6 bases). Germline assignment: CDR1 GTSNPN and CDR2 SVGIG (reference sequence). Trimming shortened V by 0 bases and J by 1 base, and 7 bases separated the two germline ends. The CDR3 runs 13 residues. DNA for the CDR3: TGTGCCTGGAGTGTAGGGACATCCTACGAGCAGTACTTC. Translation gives CAWSVGTSYEQYF.

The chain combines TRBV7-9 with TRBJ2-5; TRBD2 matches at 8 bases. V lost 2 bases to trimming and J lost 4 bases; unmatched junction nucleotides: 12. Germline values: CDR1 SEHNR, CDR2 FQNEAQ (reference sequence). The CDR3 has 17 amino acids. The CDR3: CASSLTRGGSRGETQYF. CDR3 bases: TGTGCCAGCAGCTTAACCCGGGGGGGGAGTCGGGGAGAGACCCAGTACTTC.

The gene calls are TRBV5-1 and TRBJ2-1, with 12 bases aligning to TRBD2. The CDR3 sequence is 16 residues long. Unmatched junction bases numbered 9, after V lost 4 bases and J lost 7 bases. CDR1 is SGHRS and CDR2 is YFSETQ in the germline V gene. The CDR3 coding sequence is TGCGCCAGCAGCACCGATCTAGCGGGGGGGGGAAATGAGCAGTTCTTC. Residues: CASSTDLAGGGNEQFF.

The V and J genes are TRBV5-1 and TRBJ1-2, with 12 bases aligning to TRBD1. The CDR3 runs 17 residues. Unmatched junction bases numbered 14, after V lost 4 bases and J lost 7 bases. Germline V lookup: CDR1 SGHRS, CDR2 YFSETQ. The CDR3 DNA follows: TGCGCCAGCAGCGAGGGGACAGGGGGCATGTCTCTGGGTGGCTACACCTTC. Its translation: CASSEGTGGMSLGGYTF.

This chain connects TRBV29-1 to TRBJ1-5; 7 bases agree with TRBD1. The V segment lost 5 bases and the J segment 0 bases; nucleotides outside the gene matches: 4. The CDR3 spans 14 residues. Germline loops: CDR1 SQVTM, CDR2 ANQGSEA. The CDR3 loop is CSVRDSPSNQPQHF. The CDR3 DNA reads TGCAGCGTTCGGGACAGCCCTAGCAATCAGCCCCAGCATTTT.

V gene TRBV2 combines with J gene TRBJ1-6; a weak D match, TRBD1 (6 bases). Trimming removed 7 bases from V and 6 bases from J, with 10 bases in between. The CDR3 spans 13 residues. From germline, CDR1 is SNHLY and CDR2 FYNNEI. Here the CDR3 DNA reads TGTGCCAGCAACCAGGACAGTAATTCACCCCTCCACTTT. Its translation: CASNQDSNSPLHF.

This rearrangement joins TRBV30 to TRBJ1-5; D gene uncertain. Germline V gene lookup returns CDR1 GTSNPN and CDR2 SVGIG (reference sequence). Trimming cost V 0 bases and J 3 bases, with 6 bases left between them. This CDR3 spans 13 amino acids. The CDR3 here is CAWSVQFNQPQHF. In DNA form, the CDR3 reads TGTGCCTGGAGTGTTCAGTTCAATCAGCCCCAGCATTTT.

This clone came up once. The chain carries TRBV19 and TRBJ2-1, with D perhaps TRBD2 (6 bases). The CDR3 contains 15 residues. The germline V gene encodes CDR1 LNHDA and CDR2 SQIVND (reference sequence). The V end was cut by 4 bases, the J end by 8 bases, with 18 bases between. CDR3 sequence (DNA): TGTGCCAGTAGTACCCGACTAGGGCGTGGGGATGAGCAGTTCTTC. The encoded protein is CASSTRLGRGDEQFF. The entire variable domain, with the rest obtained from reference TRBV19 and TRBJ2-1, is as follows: DGGITQSPKYLFRKEGQNVTLSCEQNLNHDAMYWYRQDPGQGLRLIYYSQIVNDFQKGDIAEGYSVSREKKESFPLTVTSAQKNPTAFYLCASSTRLGRGDEQFFGPGTRLTVL.

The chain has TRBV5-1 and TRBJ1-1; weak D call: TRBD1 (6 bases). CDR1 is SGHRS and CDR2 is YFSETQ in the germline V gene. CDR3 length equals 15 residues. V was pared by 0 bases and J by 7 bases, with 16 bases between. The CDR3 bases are TGCGCCAGCAGCTTGGGAGGGGGGGGAAGCGGTGAAGCTTTCTTT. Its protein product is CASSLGGGGSGEAFF.

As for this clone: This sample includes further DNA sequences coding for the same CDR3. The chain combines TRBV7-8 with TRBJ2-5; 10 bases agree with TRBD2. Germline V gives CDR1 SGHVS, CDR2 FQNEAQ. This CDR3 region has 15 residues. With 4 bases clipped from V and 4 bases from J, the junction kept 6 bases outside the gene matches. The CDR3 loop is CASSSQRGGRETQYF. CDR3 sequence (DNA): TGTGCCAGCAGCTCTCAGCGGGGGGGCCGAGAGACCCAGTACTTC.

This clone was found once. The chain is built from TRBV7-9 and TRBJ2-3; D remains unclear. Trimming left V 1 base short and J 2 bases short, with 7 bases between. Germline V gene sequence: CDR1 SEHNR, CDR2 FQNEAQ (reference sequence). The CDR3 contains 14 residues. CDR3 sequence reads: CASSLGGFTDTQYF. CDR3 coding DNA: TGTGCCAGCAGCTTAGGAGGTTTCACAGATACGCAGTATTTT.